This TCR beta chain appears in the sequencing data of a study of T cells after yellow fever vaccination. General study results and limits: The study found a weaker secondary response that peaked faster, day 5 versus 15. There was a small share of clonotypes that showed up in both the CD4 and CD8 compartments.

V was cut by 10 bases and J by 10 bases, with 13 bases left in between. CDR3 length: 10 residues. CDR1 is MNHEY and CDR2 is SVGAGI in the germline V gene. TCR cDNA, made by 5'RACE template switching, carried an added universal primer site and UMIs. Each CDR3 protein is one row after TCRdb ran MiXCR on the 5' RACE reads. The data contain some 340,000 distinct CDR3 sequences, around 10% of them singletons. This clonotype came up a few times. The antigen is not known. The gene calls are TRBV6-5 and TRBJ1-2; possible D gene TRBD1, 5 bases. This sample comprised CD4+ T cells sorted from PBMCs, obtained 45 days after the yellow fever booster vaccination. The TCR was taken from a man aged 18 to 35 who received the YFV17D yellow fever vaccine. The CDR3 protein is CATGRQPYTF. The CDR3 DNA reads as TGTGCCACGGGTAGACAGCCCTACACCTTC.